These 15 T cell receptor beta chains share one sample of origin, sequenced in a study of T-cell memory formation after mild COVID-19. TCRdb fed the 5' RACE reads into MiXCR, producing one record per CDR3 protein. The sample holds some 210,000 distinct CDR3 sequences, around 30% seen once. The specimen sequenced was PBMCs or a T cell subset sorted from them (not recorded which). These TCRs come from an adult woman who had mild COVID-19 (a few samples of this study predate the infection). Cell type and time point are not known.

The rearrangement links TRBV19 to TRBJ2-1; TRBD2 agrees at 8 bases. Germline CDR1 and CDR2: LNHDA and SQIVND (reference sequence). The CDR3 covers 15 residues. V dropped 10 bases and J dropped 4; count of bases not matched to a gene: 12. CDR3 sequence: CATTRASGLYNEQFF. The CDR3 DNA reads TGTGCCACCACCCGGGCTAGCGGGCTTTACAATGAGCAGTTCTTC. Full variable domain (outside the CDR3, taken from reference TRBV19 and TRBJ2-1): DGGITQSPKYLFRKEGQNVTLSCEQNLNHDAMYWYRQDPGQGLRLIYYSQIVNDFQKGDIAEGYSVSREKKESFPLTVTSAQKNPTAFYLCATTRASGLYNEQFFGPGTRLTVL.

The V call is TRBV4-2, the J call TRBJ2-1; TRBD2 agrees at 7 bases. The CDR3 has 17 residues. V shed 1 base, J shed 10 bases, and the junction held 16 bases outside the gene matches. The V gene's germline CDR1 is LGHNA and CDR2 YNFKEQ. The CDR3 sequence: CASSQVIRGVGRREQFF. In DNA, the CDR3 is TGTGCCAGCAGCCAAGTAATTCGGGGGGTCGGGAGAAGAGAGCAGTTCTTC.

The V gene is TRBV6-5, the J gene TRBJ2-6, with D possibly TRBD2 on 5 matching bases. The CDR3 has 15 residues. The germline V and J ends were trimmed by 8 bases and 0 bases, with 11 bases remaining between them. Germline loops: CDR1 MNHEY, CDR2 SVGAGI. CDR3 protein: CASANGGSGANVLTF. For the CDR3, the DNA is TGTGCCAGCGCAAACGGAGGCTCTGGGGCCAACGTCCTGACTTTC.

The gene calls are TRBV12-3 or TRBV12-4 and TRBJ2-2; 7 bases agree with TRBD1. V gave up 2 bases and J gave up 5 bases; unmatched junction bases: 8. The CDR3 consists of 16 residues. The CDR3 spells CASSLTGTAGTGELFF. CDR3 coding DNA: TGTGCCAGCAGTTTAACGGGGACAGCAGGTACCGGGGAGCTGTTTTTT.

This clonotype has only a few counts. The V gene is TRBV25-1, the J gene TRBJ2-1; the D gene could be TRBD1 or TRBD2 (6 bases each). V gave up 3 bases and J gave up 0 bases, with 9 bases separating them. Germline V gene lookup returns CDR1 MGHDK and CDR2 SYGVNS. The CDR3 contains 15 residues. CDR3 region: CASSDGGHSYNEQFF. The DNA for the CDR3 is TGTGCCAGCAGTGATGGGGGGCACTCCTACAATGAGCAGTTCTTC.

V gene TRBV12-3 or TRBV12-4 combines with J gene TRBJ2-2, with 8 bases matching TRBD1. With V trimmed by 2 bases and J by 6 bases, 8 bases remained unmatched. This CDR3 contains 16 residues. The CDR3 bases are TGTGCCAGCAGTTTAAGAAACAGGGGGAGTCCCGGGGAGCTGTTTTTT. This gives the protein CASSLRNRGSPGELFF.

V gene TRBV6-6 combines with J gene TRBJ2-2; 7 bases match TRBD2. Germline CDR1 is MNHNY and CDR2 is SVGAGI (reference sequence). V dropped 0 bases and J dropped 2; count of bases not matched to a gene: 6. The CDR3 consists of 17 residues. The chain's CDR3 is CASSYSRTRGNTGELFF. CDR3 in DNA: TGTGCCAGCAGTTACTCCAGGACTAGGGGAAACACCGGGGAGCTGTTTTTT.

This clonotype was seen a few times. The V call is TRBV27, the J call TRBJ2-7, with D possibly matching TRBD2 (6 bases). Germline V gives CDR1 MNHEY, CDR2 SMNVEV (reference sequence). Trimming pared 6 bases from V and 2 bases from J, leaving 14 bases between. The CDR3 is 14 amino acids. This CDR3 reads CASRPGEVTYEQYF. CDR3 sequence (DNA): TGTGCCAGCAGGCCCGGGGAGGTCACCTACGAGCAGTACTTC.

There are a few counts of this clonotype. CDR3 coding DNA: TGTGCCACCCAGACAGGGGGCACAGATACGCAGTATTTT. It translates to CATQTGGTDTQYF. This chain joins TRBV10-3 and TRBJ2-3; 8 positions agree with TRBD1. Trimming at V came to 10 bases and at J to 1 base, leaving 4 bases not matched to a gene. CDR1 and CDR2 (germline): ENHRY, SYGVKD. This CDR3 spans 13 amino acids.

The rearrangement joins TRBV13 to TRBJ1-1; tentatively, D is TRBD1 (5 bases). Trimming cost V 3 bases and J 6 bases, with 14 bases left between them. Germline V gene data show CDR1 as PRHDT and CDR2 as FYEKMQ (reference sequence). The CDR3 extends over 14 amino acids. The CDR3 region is CASSFTGDSAEAFF. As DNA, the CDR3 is TGTGCCAGCAGCTTCACAGGTGACTCTGCTGAAGCTTTCTTT.

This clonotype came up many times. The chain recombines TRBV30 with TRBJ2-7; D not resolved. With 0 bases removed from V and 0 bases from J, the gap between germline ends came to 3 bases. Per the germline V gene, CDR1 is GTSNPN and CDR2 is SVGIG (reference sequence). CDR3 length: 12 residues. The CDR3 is CAWSVVSYEQYF. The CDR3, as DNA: TGTGCCTGGAGTGTAGTCTCCTACGAGCAGTACTTC.

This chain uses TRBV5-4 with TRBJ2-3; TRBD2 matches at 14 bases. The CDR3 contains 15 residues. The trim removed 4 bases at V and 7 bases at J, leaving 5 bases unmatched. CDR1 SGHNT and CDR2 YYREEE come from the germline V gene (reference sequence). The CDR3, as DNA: TGTGCCAGCAGCCCCCGGACTAGCGGGAGGAATACGCAGTATTTT. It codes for CASSPRTSGRNTQYF.

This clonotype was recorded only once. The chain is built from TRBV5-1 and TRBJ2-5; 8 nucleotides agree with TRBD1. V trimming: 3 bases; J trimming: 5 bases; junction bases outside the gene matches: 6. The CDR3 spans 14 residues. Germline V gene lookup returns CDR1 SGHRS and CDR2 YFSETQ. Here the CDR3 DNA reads TGCGCCAGCAGCTCGGGGACAGGTACTGAGACCCAGTACTTC. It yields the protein CASSSGTGTETQYF.

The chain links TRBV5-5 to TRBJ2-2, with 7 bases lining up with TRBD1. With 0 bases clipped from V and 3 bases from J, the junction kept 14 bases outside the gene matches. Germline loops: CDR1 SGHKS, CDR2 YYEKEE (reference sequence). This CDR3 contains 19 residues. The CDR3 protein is CASSLAPPSTGVDTGELFF. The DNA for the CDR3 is TGTGCCAGCAGCTTGGCTCCGCCTTCTACAGGGGTCGACACCGGGGAGCTGTTTTTT. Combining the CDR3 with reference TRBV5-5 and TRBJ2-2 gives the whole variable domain DAGVTQSPTHLIKTRGQQVTLRCSPISGHKSVSWYQQVLGQGPQFIFQYYEKEERGRGNFPDRFSARQFPNYSSELNVNALLLGDSALYLCASSLAPPSTGVDTGELFFGEGSRLTVL.

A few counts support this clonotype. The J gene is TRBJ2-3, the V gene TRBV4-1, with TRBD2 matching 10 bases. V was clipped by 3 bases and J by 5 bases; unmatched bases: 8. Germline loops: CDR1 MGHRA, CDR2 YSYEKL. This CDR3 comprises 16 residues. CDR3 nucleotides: TGCGCCAGCAGCCATCCTAGCGGGGGACCGGGAGATACGCAGTATTTT. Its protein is CASSHPSGGPGDTQYF.